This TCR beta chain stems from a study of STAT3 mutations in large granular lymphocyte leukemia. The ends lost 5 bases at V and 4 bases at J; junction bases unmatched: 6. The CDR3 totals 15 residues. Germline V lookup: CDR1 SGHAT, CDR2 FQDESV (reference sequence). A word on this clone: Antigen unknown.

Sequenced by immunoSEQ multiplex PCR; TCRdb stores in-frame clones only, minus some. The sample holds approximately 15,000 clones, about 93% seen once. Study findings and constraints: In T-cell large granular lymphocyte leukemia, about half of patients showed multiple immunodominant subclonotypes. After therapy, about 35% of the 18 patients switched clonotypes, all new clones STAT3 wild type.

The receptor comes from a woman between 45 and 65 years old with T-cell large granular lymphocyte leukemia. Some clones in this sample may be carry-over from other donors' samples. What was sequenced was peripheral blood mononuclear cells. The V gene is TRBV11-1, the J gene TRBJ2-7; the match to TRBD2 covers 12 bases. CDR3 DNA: TGTGCCAGCAGCACGAGGACTAGCGGGACTTACGAGCAGTACTTC. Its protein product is CASSTRTSGTYEQYF.